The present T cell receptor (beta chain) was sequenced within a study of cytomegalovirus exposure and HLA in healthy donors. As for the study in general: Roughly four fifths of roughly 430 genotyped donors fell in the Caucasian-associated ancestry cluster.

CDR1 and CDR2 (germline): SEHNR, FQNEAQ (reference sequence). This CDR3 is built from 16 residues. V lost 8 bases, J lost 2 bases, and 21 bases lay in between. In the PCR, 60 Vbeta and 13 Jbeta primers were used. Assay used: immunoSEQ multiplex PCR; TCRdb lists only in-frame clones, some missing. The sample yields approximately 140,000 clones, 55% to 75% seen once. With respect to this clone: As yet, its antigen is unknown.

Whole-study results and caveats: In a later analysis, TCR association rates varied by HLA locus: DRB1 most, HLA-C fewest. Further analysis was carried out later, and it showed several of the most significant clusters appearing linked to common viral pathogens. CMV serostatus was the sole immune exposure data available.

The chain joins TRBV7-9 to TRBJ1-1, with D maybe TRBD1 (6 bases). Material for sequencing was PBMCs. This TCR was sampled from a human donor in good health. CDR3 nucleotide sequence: TGTGCCAGCTCTCTTGGTGGGGGCAGGGGAAACACTGAAGCTTTCTTT. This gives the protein CASSLGGGRGNTEAFF. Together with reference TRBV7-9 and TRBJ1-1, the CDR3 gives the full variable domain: DTGVSQNPRHKITKRGQNVTFRCDPISEHNRLYWYRQTLGQGPEFLTYFQNEAQLEKSRLLSDRFSAERPKGSFSTLEIQRTEQGDSAMYLCASSLGGGRGNTEAFFGQGTRLTVV.